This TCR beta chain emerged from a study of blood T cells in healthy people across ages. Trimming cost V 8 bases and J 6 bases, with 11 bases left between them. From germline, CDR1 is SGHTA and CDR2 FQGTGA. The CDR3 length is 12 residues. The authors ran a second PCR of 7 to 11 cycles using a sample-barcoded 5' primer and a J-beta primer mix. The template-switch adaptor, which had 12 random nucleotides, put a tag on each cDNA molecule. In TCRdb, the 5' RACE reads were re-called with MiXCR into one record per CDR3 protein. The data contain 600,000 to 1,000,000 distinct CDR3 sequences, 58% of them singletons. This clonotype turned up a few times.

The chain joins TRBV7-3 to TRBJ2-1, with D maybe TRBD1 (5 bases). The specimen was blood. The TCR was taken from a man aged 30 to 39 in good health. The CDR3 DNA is TGTGCCAGCGGGGCGGACCTCAATGAGCAGTTCTTC. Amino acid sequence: CASGADLNEQFF.